This TCR beta chain was documented in a study of cytomegalovirus exposure and HLA in healthy donors. The study's findings and limits: Looking again later, the authors saw that most CMV-associated TCR beta chains seemed HLA-restricted. Reports indicate that TCR beta sequences accurately predicted the HLA-A and HLA-B alleles of most subjects. In a later analysis, TCR beta V- and J-gene trimming showed a link to a missense DCLRE1C variant.

Points on this clone: Its antigen is not known.

V was clipped by 3 bases and J by 5 bases, with 18 bases between them. The CDR3 has 16 residues. Germline V gene lookup returns CDR1 ENHRY and CDR2 SYGVKD. PCR was performed using 60 Vbeta and 13 Jbeta primers. Authors' processing steps: Unique TCR beta chains numbered roughly 84 million in a later analysis, with around 10 million shared. Clones were read by immunoSEQ multiplex PCR, and TCRdb kept only the in-frame ones, dropping some. V and J calls and clone size follow that table, whereas D and trimming were derived from the DNA. The repertoire consists of around 190,000 clones, with more than 65% occurring once and the leading ten covering approximately 0.55%.

The TCR was taken from a woman in her 50s in good health and CMV-seronegative. Sequenced: PBMCs. The gene calls are TRBV10-3 and TRBJ2-3, with a possible D match to TRBD1 (5 bases). The CDR3, as DNA: TGTGCCATCAGTGACTCGGCGAAACGAACAGGAGATACGCAGTATTTT. Translated, it gives CAISDSAKRTGDTQYF.